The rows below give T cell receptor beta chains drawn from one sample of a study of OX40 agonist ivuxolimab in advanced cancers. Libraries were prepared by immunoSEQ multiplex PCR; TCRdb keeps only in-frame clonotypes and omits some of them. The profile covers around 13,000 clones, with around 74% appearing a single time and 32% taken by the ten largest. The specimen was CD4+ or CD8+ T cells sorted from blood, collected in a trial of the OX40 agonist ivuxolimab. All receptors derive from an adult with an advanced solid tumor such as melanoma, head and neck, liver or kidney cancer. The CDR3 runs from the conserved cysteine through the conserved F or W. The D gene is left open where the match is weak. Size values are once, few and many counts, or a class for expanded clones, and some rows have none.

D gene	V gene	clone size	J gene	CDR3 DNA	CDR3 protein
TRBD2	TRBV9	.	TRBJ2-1	TGTGCCAGCAGCGCCCGGGGGGACTACAATGAGCAGTTCTTC	CASSARGDYNEQFF
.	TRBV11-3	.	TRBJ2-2	TGTGCCAGCAGCATGACTAGATTCGGCGGGGAGCTGTTTTTT	CASSMTRFGGELFF
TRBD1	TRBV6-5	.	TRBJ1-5	TGTGCCAGCAGTACAGGGGGCTTCAGCAATCAGCCCCAGCATTTT	CASSTGGFSNQPQHF
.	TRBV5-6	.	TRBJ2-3	TGTGCCAGCAGCTTGGGGGCGGCAGATACGCAGTATTTT	CASSLGAADTQYF
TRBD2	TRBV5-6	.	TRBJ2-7	TGTGCCAGCAGCTCGACTAGCGGGAGTTCCTACGAGCAGTACTTC	CASSSTSGSSYEQYF
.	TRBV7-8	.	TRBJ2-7	TGTGCCAGCAGCTTAGGTGCCTACGAGCAGTACTTC	CASSLGAYEQYF
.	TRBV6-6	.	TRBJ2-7	TGTGCCTCAACTATCGGCGGCACCTACGAGCAGTACTTC	CASTIGGTYEQYF
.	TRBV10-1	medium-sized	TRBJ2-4	TGCGCCAGCAGTGAGACGAATGACCCTAACATTCAGTACTTC	CASSETNDPNIQYF
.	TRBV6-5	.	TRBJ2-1	TGTGCCAGCAGTTACTCGAGGGGGGACAATGAGCAGTTCTTC	CASSYSRGDNEQFF
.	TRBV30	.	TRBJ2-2	TGTGCCTGGTGGGGTATAACCGGGGAGCTGTTTTTT	CAWWGITGELFF
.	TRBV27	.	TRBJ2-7	TGTGCCAGCAGTTTATCTGTGGGCCGCACCTACGAGCAGTACTTC	CASSLSVGRTYEQYF
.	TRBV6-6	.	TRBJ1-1	TGTGCCAGCAGTTACTCACTCCAGAACACTGAAGCTTTCTTT	CASSYSLQNTEAFF
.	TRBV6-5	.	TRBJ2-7	TGTGCCAGCAGTTATGCCTACGAGCAGTACTTC	CASSYAYEQYF
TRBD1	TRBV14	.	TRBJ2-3	TGTGCCAGCAGCCAGAACCCGGGACAGGGATCAGATACGCAGTATTTT	CASSQNPGQGSDTQYF
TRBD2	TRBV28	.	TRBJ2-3	TGTGCCAGCAGTTTCCCGGGACTAGCTGATACGCAGTATTTT	CASSFPGLADTQYF
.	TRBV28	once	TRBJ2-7	TGTGCCAGCAGTACCCGGGTCACCTACTACGAGCAGTACTTC	CASSTRVTYYEQYF
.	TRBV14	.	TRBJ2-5	TGTGCCAGCAGCCCAGACAGGTTGAGGAGGGAGACCCAGTACTTC	CASSPDRLRRETQYF
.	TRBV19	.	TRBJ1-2	TGTGCCAGTACCCCTGGGAAGGGCTTTCAGGAGGGCTACACCTTC	CASTPGKGFQEGYTF
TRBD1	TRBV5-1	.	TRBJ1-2	TGCGCCAGCAGCGGACAGGGGAAGAATGGCTACACCTTC	CASSGQGKNGYTF
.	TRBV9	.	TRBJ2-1	TGTGCCAGCAGCGCCACTCACAATGAGCAGTTCTTC	CASSATHNEQFF
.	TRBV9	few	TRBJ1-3	TGTGCCAGCAGCGTAGGCAACACCATATATTTT	CASSVGNTIYF
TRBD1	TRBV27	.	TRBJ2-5	TGTGCCAGCAGTTACACTCGACAGGGGGAGACCCAGTACTTC	CASSYTRQGETQYF
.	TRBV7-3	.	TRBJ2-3	TGTGCCAGCAGCTTAACGGGAGGGGGGACAGATACGCAGTATTTT	CASSLTGGGTDTQYF
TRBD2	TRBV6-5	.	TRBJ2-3	TGTGCCAGCAGTTTAGGACTAGCGGGAGTCTCAGATACGCAGTATTTT	CASSLGLAGVSDTQYF
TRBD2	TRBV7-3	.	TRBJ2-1	TGTGCCAGCTGCCCGACTAGCGGGGACTACAATGAGCAGTTCTTC	CASCPTSGDYNEQFF
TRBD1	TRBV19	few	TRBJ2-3	TGTGCCAGTAGTATAGGGACAGGGCACACAGATACGCAGTATTTT	CASSIGTGHTDTQYF
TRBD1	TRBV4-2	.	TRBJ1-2	TGTGCCAGCAGCCCAGGGACAGGGGAATATGGCTACACCTTC	CASSPGTGEYGYTF
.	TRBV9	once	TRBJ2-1	TGTGCCAGCAGCGTAGAGGCTAGCTCCTCCTACAATGAGCAGTTCTTC	CASSVEASSSYNEQFF
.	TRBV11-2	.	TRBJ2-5	TGTGCCAGCAGCTTAGAAACGAGGGGGGGCGAGACCCAGTACTTC	CASSLETRGGETQYF
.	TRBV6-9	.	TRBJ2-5	TGTGCCAGCAGTCCCTTGCTCGGGAGCGGAGAGACCCAGTACTTC	CASSPLLGSGETQYF
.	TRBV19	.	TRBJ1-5	TGTGCCAGTAGTATGGCGGGAAATGATCCAGCCCAGCATTTT	CASSMAGNDPAQHF
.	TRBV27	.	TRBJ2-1	TGTGCCAGCAGTTTAGAGCCGGGGACCTTTTACAATGAGCAGTTCTTC	CASSLEPGTFYNEQFF
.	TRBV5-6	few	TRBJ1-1	TGTGCCAGCAGCTTCGCAACTGAAGCTTTCTTT	CASSFATEAFF
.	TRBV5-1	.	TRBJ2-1	TGCGCCAGCAGTCCTAGGTTCAATGAGCAGTTCTTC	CASSPRFNEQFF
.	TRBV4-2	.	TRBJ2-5	TGTGCCAGCAGCCAAGATTACGGGGGGCTCCAAGAGACCCAGTACTTC	CASSQDYGGLQETQYF
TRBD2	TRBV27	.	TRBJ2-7	TGTGCCAGCAGTTTAGAGGGACTAGCGGGAGGGTCCTACGAGCAGTACTTC	CASSLEGLAGGSYEQYF
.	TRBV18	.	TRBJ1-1	TGTGCCAGCTCACCTACAGGGTATTACACTGAAGCTTTCTTT	CASSPTGYYTEAFF
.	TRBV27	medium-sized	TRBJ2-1	TGTGCCAGCAGTTTAGATTGGAGCGATGAGCAGTTCTTC	CASSLDWSDEQFF
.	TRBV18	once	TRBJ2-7	TGTGCCAGCTCACCCCGTTTACTAGCTGGCATTGGCGAGCAGTACTTC	CASSPRLLAGIGEQYF
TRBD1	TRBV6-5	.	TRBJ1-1	TGTGCCAGCAGTCCCTCCGGGACAGTAATCGCTGAAGCTTTCTTT	CASSPSGTVIAEAFF
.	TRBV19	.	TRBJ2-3	TGTGCCAGTAGTTCCAAGGACTACGGCACAGATACGCAGTATTTT	CASSSKDYGTDTQYF
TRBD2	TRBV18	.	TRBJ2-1	TGTGCCAGCTCACCAGTCGGCGGGAGAAGCTACAATGAGCAGTTCTTC	CASSPVGGRSYNEQFF
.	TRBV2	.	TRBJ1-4	TGTGCCAGCAGTGATGAGTGGACACTCGCGGTTGTTGAAAAACTGTTTTTT	CASSDEWTLAVVEKLFF
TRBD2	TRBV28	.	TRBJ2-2	TGTGCCAGCACCACGATGGGCGGGAGAAGTGCGGCCGGGGAGCTGTTTTTT	CASTTMGGRSAAGELFF
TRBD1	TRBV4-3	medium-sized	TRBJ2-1	TGCGCCAGCAGCCAAGAGACAGGGGGCTACAATGAGCAGTTCTTC	CASSQETGGYNEQFF
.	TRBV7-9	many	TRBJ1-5	TGTGCCAGCAGTTCTACAGGGCCCGGCAATCAGCCCCAGCATTTT	CASSSTGPGNQPQHF
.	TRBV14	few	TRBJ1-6	TGTGCCAGCAGCCAAGTGAACGATTCACCCCTCCACTTT	CASSQVNDSPLHF
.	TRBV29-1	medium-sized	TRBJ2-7	TGCAGCGTTGTTTCGGCCTACGAGCAGTACTTC	CSVVSAYEQYF
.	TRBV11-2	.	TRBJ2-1	TGTGCCAGCAGCGACCTCTACAATGAGCAGTTCTTC	CASSDLYNEQFF
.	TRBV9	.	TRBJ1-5	TGTGCCAGCAGCAGAAATAGCAATCAGCCCCAGCATTTT	CASSRNSNQPQHF
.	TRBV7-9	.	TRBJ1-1	TGTGCCAGCAGGAGTTCAGGGGTGATGAACACTGAAGCTTTCTTT	CASRSSGVMNTEAFF
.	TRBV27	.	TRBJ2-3	TGTGCCAGCAGTTTACCTGGGGGAGATACGCAGTATTTT	CASSLPGGDTQYF
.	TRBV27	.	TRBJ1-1	TGTGCCAGCAGTTTGACACCTTCGGGCACTGAAGCTTTCTTT	CASSLTPSGTEAFF
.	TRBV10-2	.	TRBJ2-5	TGCGCCAGCAGTGAGGACCCTCGAGCAGAGACCCAGTACTTC	CASSEDPRAETQYF